These T cell receptor beta chains were read from a single sample in a study of OX40 agonist ivuxolimab in advanced cancers. Assay: immunoSEQ multiplex PCR; the TCRdb copy retains only in-frame clones and omits some. The sample lists about 74,000 clones, approximately 81% occurring once. Sequencing was performed on CD4+ or CD8+ T cells sorted from blood, taken in a trial of the OX40 agonist ivuxolimab. Every receptor here comes from an adult with an advanced solid tumor such as melanoma, head and neck, liver or kidney cancer. Both conserved end residues are part of each CDR3. Fields, in order: clone size, J gene, D gene, CDR3 length, V gene, CDR3 DNA, CDR3 protein. A D gene is named only where the DNA matches it firmly. Size is omitted from some rows. Given values are once, few, many or a class for expanded clones.

clone_size: -
j_call: TRBJ2-1
d_call: -
cdr3_length: 13
v_call: TRBV2
cdr3_nt: TGTGCCAGCAGTGTTTTGGGAATCAATGAGCAGTTCTTC
cdr3_aa: CASSVLGINEQFF

clone_size: -
j_call: TRBJ1-4
d_call: TRBD1
cdr3_length: 16
v_call: TRBV5-1
cdr3_nt: TGCGCCAGCAGCTTAGGCGACAGGGGATCTAATGAAAAACTGTTTTTT
cdr3_aa: CASSLGDRGSNEKLFF

clone_size: few
j_call: TRBJ2-1
d_call: -
cdr3_length: 16
v_call: TRBV9
cdr3_nt: TGTGCCAGCAGCGTAGAGCTTAGCCCACTCTACAATGAGCAGTTCTTC
cdr3_aa: CASSVELSPLYNEQFF

clone_size: -
j_call: TRBJ1-2
d_call: TRBD1
cdr3_length: 16
v_call: TRBV7-6
cdr3_nt: TGTGCCAGCAGCTTAGCCGCTTCCGGGACAGGGCAAGGCTACACCTTC
cdr3_aa: CASSLAASGTGQGYTF

clone_size: -
j_call: TRBJ1-4
d_call: -
cdr3_length: 14
v_call: TRBV6-5
cdr3_nt: TGTGCCAGCAGGCCGGGGGTTGGGAATGAAAAACTGTTTTTT
cdr3_aa: CASRPGVGNEKLFF

clone_size: -
j_call: TRBJ1-5
d_call: TRBD1
cdr3_length: 15
v_call: TRBV7-6
cdr3_nt: TGTGCCAGCAGCCCAGCACAGGGGAGCAATCAGCCCCAGCATTTT
cdr3_aa: CASSPAQGSNQPQHF

clone_size: -
j_call: TRBJ2-5
d_call: -
cdr3_length: 9
v_call: TRBV29-1
cdr3_nt: TGCAGCGTTGAAGAGACCCAGTACTTC
cdr3_aa: CSVEETQYF

clone_size: -
j_call: TRBJ1-2
d_call: TRBD1
cdr3_length: 13
v_call: TRBV18
cdr3_nt: TGTGCCAGCTCACAACAGGGGGCCTATGGCTACACCTTC
cdr3_aa: CASSQQGAYGYTF

clone_size: -
j_call: TRBJ2-2
d_call: -
cdr3_length: 14
v_call: TRBV19
cdr3_nt: TGTGCCAGCCTGCGAGGGGCTTGGACCGGGGAGCTGTTTTTT
cdr3_aa: CASLRGAWTGELFF

clone_size: -
j_call: TRBJ2-7
d_call: -
cdr3_length: 15
v_call: TRBV9
cdr3_nt: TGTGCCAGCAGCGGGGGAAGGAGCGTGTACGACGAGCAGTACTTC
cdr3_aa: CASSGGRSVYDEQYF

clone_size: -
j_call: TRBJ1-5
d_call: -
cdr3_length: 13
v_call: TRBV6-1
cdr3_nt: TGTGCCAGCAACCGACAGACCAATCAGCCCCAGCATTTT
cdr3_aa: CASNRQTNQPQHF

clone_size: -
j_call: TRBJ2-7
d_call: TRBD1
cdr3_length: 15
v_call: TRBV6-4
cdr3_nt: TGTGCCAGCAGTCTAGGTTCCGGGACAGGGTACGAGCAGTACTTC
cdr3_aa: CASSLGSGTGYEQYF

clone_size: -
j_call: TRBJ1-3
d_call: -
cdr3_length: 17
v_call: TRBV5-5
cdr3_nt: TGTGCCAGCAGCTTGATCGGGACCCCTTCGTCTGGAAACACCATATATTTT
cdr3_aa: CASSLIGTPSSGNTIYF

clone_size: -
j_call: TRBJ1-2
d_call: -
cdr3_length: 12
v_call: TRBV6-6
cdr3_nt: TGTGCCAGCAGACAATCCAGGGCTGGCTACACCTTC
cdr3_aa: CASRQSRAGYTF

clone_size: -
j_call: TRBJ2-5
d_call: -
cdr3_length: 14
v_call: TRBV11-2
cdr3_nt: TGTGCCAGCAGCATTACTTTGGGGTTGGAGACCCAGTACTTC
cdr3_aa: CASSITLGLETQYF

clone_size: -
j_call: TRBJ2-7
d_call: -
cdr3_length: 14
v_call: TRBV7-3
cdr3_nt: TGTGCCAGCAGCCCGAGATCGGGGCCCTACGAGCAGTACTTC
cdr3_aa: CASSPRSGPYEQYF

clone_size: -
j_call: TRBJ2-5
d_call: -
cdr3_length: 12
v_call: TRBV2
cdr3_nt: TGTGCCAGCAGTGAAGCGCTTCTGGGGGTGTACTTC
cdr3_aa: CASSEALLGVYF

clone_size: -
j_call: TRBJ1-3
d_call: -
cdr3_length: 16
v_call: TRBV7-9
cdr3_nt: TGTGCCAGCAGCGTCCTCAGGGGACACTCTGGAAACACCATATATTTT
cdr3_aa: CASSVLRGHSGNTIYF

clone_size: -
j_call: TRBJ2-7
d_call: -
cdr3_length: 13
v_call: TRBV7-2
cdr3_nt: TGTGCCAGCAGCCCCCGAACTAGATACGAGCAGTACTTC
cdr3_aa: CASSPRTRYEQYF

clone_size: -
j_call: TRBJ2-1
d_call: TRBD2
cdr3_length: 15
v_call: TRBV6-1
cdr3_nt: TGTGCCAGCAGTGAAGCGACTAGCGGGGGGGGTGAGCAGTTCTTC
cdr3_aa: CASSEATSGGGEQFF

clone_size: -
j_call: TRBJ2-6
d_call: TRBD2
cdr3_length: 17
v_call: TRBV11-2
cdr3_nt: TGTGCCAGCAGTAGACTAGCGGGGGGGCTCGGGGCCAACGTCCTGACTTTC
cdr3_aa: CASSRLAGGLGANVLTF

clone_size: -
j_call: TRBJ1-5
d_call: -
cdr3_length: 16
v_call: TRBV2
cdr3_nt: TGTGCCAGCAGGGAGCCGGGACATACCAGCAATCAGCCCCAGCATTTT
cdr3_aa: CASREPGHTSNQPQHF

clone_size: -
j_call: TRBJ1-2
d_call: TRBD1
cdr3_length: 11
v_call: TRBV6-5
cdr3_nt: TGTGCCAGCAGGACAGGGGACGGCTACACCTTC
cdr3_aa: CASRTGDGYTF

clone_size: few
j_call: TRBJ2-7
d_call: -
cdr3_length: 13
v_call: TRBV7-9
cdr3_nt: TGTGCCAGCAGCTTAGACACCTCCTACGAGCAGTACTTC
cdr3_aa: CASSLDTSYEQYF

clone_size: -
j_call: TRBJ1-1
d_call: -
cdr3_length: 13
v_call: TRBV29-1
cdr3_nt: TGCAGCGTTTCCGGGGACGGTACCTTTGAAGCTTTCTTT
cdr3_aa: CSVSGDGTFEAFF

clone_size: -
j_call: TRBJ1-1
d_call: -
cdr3_length: 16
v_call: TRBV5-1
cdr3_nt: TGCGCCAGCAGCCTAGGGATGACTAAGATGAACACTGAAGCTTTCTTT
cdr3_aa: CASSLGMTKMNTEAFF

clone_size: -
j_call: TRBJ2-3
d_call: TRBD2
cdr3_length: 16
v_call: TRBV30
cdr3_nt: TGTGCCTGGAAACGTCCCCGGACTAGCGGGACCGATACGCAGTATTTT
cdr3_aa: CAWKRPRTSGTDTQYF

clone_size: -
j_call: TRBJ2-7
d_call: TRBD2
cdr3_length: 14
v_call: TRBV7-2
cdr3_nt: TGTGCCAGCAGGGGGGGGAGGGCCGTGGAGGAGCAGTACTTC
cdr3_aa: CASRGGRAVEEQYF

clone_size: -
j_call: TRBJ1-4
d_call: -
cdr3_length: 15
v_call: TRBV7-8
cdr3_nt: TGTGCCAGCAGCTTAGTAGCAGGGCATAATGAAAAACTGTTTTTT
cdr3_aa: CASSLVAGHNEKLFF

clone_size: -
j_call: TRBJ1-2
d_call: -
cdr3_length: 15
v_call: TRBV18
cdr3_nt: TGTGCCAGCTCACCAACCGACAGCGTCGACTATGGCTACATCTTC
cdr3_aa: CASSPTDSVDYGYIF

clone_size: -
j_call: TRBJ1-2
d_call: -
cdr3_length: 12
v_call: TRBV11-2
cdr3_nt: TGTGCCAGCAGCTCACGAGGCTATGGCTACACCTTC
cdr3_aa: CASSSRGYGYTF

clone_size: -
j_call: TRBJ2-6
d_call: -
cdr3_length: 19
v_call: TRBV19
cdr3_nt: TGTGCCAGTAGGAGCCTACCGGGACCGGCGTTTAATGGGGCCAACGTCCTGACTTTC
cdr3_aa: CASRSLPGPAFNGANVLTF

clone_size: -
j_call: TRBJ2-3
d_call: TRBD2
cdr3_length: 14
v_call: TRBV5-1
cdr3_nt: TGCGCCAGCAGCTTGGTCGGGAGGACAGATACGCAGTATTTT
cdr3_aa: CASSLVGRTDTQYF

clone_size: -
j_call: TRBJ2-5
d_call: -
cdr3_length: 12
v_call: TRBV7-9
cdr3_nt: TGTGCCAGCGCGGGGTTAGGCGAGACCCAGTACTTC
cdr3_aa: CASAGLGETQYF

clone_size: -
j_call: TRBJ1-4
d_call: -
cdr3_length: 14
v_call: TRBV19
cdr3_nt: TGTGCCAGTAGTATCCCCCCGCTAAATGAAAAACTGTTTTTT
cdr3_aa: CASSIPPLNEKLFF

clone_size: -
j_call: TRBJ1-2
d_call: -
cdr3_length: 16
v_call: TRBV27
cdr3_nt: TGTGCCAGCAGTTTATCCCTCCTCAGCGGGAGCGGTGGCTACACCTTC
cdr3_aa: CASSLSLLSGSGGYTF

clone_size: few
j_call: TRBJ1-1
d_call: -
cdr3_length: 13
v_call: TRBV6-5
cdr3_nt: TGTGCCAGCAGCCACCCGGGAGGCACTGAAGCTTTCTTT
cdr3_aa: CASSHPGGTEAFF

clone_size: -
j_call: TRBJ2-3
d_call: TRBD1
cdr3_length: 16
v_call: TRBV19
cdr3_nt: TGTGCCAGTAGTATTAGTGGGACAGGTCGGGTAGATACGCAGTATTTT
cdr3_aa: CASSISGTGRVDTQYF

clone_size: -
j_call: TRBJ2-5
d_call: TRBD2
cdr3_length: 12
v_call: TRBV29-1
cdr3_nt: TGCAGTGTGGTCCCTAGCGGAGAGACCCAGTACTTC
cdr3_aa: CSVVPSGETQYF

clone_size: -
j_call: TRBJ2-4
d_call: TRBD2
cdr3_length: 16
v_call: TRBV18
cdr3_nt: TGTGCCAGCTCACCGTGGGCCTCTTTGGGGGGGAACATTCAGTACTTC
cdr3_aa: CASSPWASLGGNIQYF

clone_size: -
j_call: TRBJ2-6
d_call: -
cdr3_length: 12
v_call: TRBV2
cdr3_nt: TGTGCCAGTTTACCTGGGGCCAACGTCCTGACTTTC
cdr3_aa: CASLPGANVLTF

clone_size: few
j_call: TRBJ2-3
d_call: -
cdr3_length: 14
v_call: TRBV4-2
cdr3_nt: TGTGCCAGCAGCCAAGAGGGAGCTATGGGAACCCAGTATTTT
cdr3_aa: CASSQEGAMGTQYF

clone_size: -
j_call: TRBJ1-3
d_call: -
cdr3_length: 17
v_call: TRBV7-9
cdr3_nt: TGTGCCAGCAGCCGAGCCGGACAGTTCCGCTCTGGAAACACCATATATTTT
cdr3_aa: CASSRAGQFRSGNTIYF

clone_size: -
j_call: TRBJ1-1
d_call: -
cdr3_length: 13
v_call: TRBV11-2
cdr3_nt: TGTGCCAGCAGCTTAAAGCGGAACACTGAAGCTTTCTTT
cdr3_aa: CASSLKRNTEAFF

clone_size: once
j_call: TRBJ1-3
d_call: -
cdr3_length: 12
v_call: TRBV6-5
cdr3_nt: TGTGCCAGCAGTCAGGGAAGAAACACCATATATTTT
cdr3_aa: CASSQGRNTIYF

clone_size: -
j_call: TRBJ2-1
d_call: -
cdr3_length: 14
v_call: TRBV10-3
cdr3_nt: TGTGCCATCAGTGGACAGGCCGGAGAGGAGGAGCAGTTCTTC
cdr3_aa: CAISGQAGEEEQFF

clone_size: -
j_call: TRBJ1-3
d_call: -
cdr3_length: 15
v_call: TRBV27
cdr3_nt: TGTGCCAGCAGTTTAACCGCTCTCTCTGGAAACACCATATATTTT
cdr3_aa: CASSLTALSGNTIYF

clone_size: -
j_call: TRBJ2-1
d_call: -
cdr3_length: 15
v_call: TRBV2
cdr3_nt: TGTGCCAGCAGTGACGGAAGCGCGCGTCGCCGTGAGCAGTTCTTC
cdr3_aa: CASSDGSARRREQFF

clone_size: -
j_call: TRBJ2-7
d_call: TRBD2
cdr3_length: 15
v_call: TRBV30
cdr3_nt: TGTGCCTGGATGTACGGTACTAGCGGGAGTGACGAGCAGTACTTC
cdr3_aa: CAWMYGTSGSDEQYF

clone_size: few
j_call: TRBJ1-6
d_call: -
cdr3_length: 14
v_call: TRBV6-5
cdr3_nt: TGTGCCAGCAGTTACGGTCAGGAAGGTGGGCCCCTCCACTTT
cdr3_aa: CASSYGQEGGPLHF

clone_size: once
j_call: TRBJ2-2
d_call: -
cdr3_length: 15
v_call: TRBV5-6
cdr3_nt: TGTGCCAGCAGCTTCTTAGCCGGGGCCACCGGGGAGCTGTTTTTT
cdr3_aa: CASSFLAGATGELFF